A single sample is the source of the 3 T cell receptor beta chains below, sequenced in a study of cytomegalovirus exposure and HLA in healthy donors. 13 Jbeta primers and 60 Vbeta primers were used for the PCR. The repertoire was sequenced with immunoSEQ multiplex PCR; TCRdb's copy has only in-frame clones and lacks some. The top ten hold approximately 3.1% of the sample, which has over 150,000 clones, roughly 77% seen once. Sequenced input: PBMCs. The receptor set was obtained from a woman aged 25 to 39 in good health and CMV-seropositive.

The rearrangement links TRBV6-6 to TRBJ2-1, with 8 bases lining up with TRBD2. CDR3 length: 14 amino acids. After removal of 6 bases from V and 7 bases from J, the junction contained 8 bases not matched to a gene. Looked up from germline, CDR1 is MNHNY and CDR2 is SVGAGI (reference sequence). For the CDR3, the DNA is TGTGCCAGCAGCTCGGGCAGCGGGAGTAATGAGCAGTTCTTC. This sequence encodes CASSSGSGSNEQFF.

V gene TRBV5-5 combines with J gene TRBJ1-1, with D perhaps TRBD1 (6 bases). Germline CDR1 is SGHKS and CDR2 is YYEKEE (reference sequence). Trimming cost V 4 bases and J 3 bases, with 22 bases left between them. This CDR3 has 17 amino acids. In DNA form, the CDR3 reads TGTGCCAGCAGCCGGGACATACGTGAGGGGCCTTACACTGAAGCTTTCTTT. This codes for CASSRDIREGPYTEAFF.

The J gene is TRBJ1-2, the V gene TRBV10-3, with TRBD1 matching over 8 bases. Unmatched junction bases numbered 6, after V lost 5 bases and J lost 4 bases. There are 14 residues in the CDR3. Looked up from germline, CDR1 is ENHRY and CDR2 is SYGVKD. CDR3 nucleotide sequence: TGTGCCATCAGTCAAAGCACAGGGGGCTATGGCTACACCTTC. Protein sequence: CAISQSTGGYGYTF.